Listed below are T cell receptor beta chains from one sample, sequenced in a study of OX40 agonist ivuxolimab in advanced cancers. The repertoire was sequenced with immunoSEQ multiplex PCR; TCRdb's copy has only in-frame clones and lacks some. The data hold around 92,000 clones, with approximately 94% observed a single time. The sequencing here drew on CD4+ or CD8+ T cells sorted from blood, taken in a trial of the OX40 agonist ivuxolimab. All receptors derive from an adult with an advanced solid tumor such as melanoma, head and neck, liver or kidney cancer. CDR3s include the opening cysteine and the closing phenylalanine or tryptophan. Each record gives: D gene, J gene, V gene, clone size, CDR3 DNA, CDR3 protein. The D gene is left open where the match is weak. Only some rows state a clone size, as once, few, many or a class for expanded clones.

>NA|TRBJ2-3|TRBV10-1|NA
TGCGCCAGCAGTAGGGGGGAAAAGGGTGGAAGGTCCGCAGATACGCAGTATTTT
CASSRGEKGGRSADTQYF
>NA|TRBJ1-1|TRBV6-6|NA
TGTGCCACCGCCCGCAACACTGAAGCTTTCTTT
CATARNTEAFF
>NA|TRBJ2-7|TRBV7-2|NA
TGTGCCAGCAGCTTAGGGGCCAGCCTCTCCTACGAGCAGTACTTC
CASSLGASLSYEQYF
>NA|TRBJ1-1|TRBV2|NA
TGTGCCAGCAGTGAAGCCTCCGGGGTTGCCACTGAAGCTTTCTTT
CASSEASGVATEAFF
>NA|TRBJ2-3|TRBV5-4|once
TGTGCCAGCAGCTTGGCTGGGGTCACAGATACGCAGTATTTT
CASSLAGVTDTQYF
>TRBD1|TRBJ2-3|TRBV5-1|NA
TGCGCCAGCAGCTCAGGGAGGCGGGACAGGGGATCCACAGATACGCAGTATTTT
CASSSGRRDRGSTDTQYF
>NA|TRBJ1-3|TRBV9|NA
TGTGCCAGCACCCCTGGGTCCTCTGGAAACACCATATATTTT
CASTPGSSGNTIYF
>TRBD2|TRBJ2-1|TRBV18|NA
TGTGCCAGCTCACCATATGTAGCGGGGGGCGGCAATGAGCAGTTCTTC
CASSPYVAGGGNEQFF
>NA|TRBJ1-2|TRBV2|NA
TGTGCCAGCAGTGAACGGGGCGGGGTCCAGAACTATGGCTACACCTTC
CASSERGGVQNYGYTF
>TRBD2|TRBJ2-1|TRBV11-2|NA
TGTGCCAGCAGCTTGGTCGCGGGAGGTATTTACAATGAGCAGTTCTTC
CASSLVAGGIYNEQFF
>TRBD1|TRBJ1-4|TRBV5-1|NA
TGCGCCAGCAGCTTACAGGGGGCTTATGAAAAACTGTTTTTT
CASSLQGAYEKLFF
>NA|TRBJ1-3|TRBV9|once
TGTGCCAGCGACCGGGAGGGGGCTGGAAACACCATATATTTT
CASDREGAGNTIYF
>NA|TRBJ2-5|TRBV9|NA
TGTGCCAGCAGCGTCATGGGGCTGGAGACCCAGTACTTC
CASSVMGLETQYF
>NA|TRBJ2-3|TRBV5-1|NA
TGCGCCAGCAGCTTGGCCGGGGGCGGGCGGGCCGATACGCAGTATTTT
CASSLAGGGRADTQYF
>NA|TRBJ2-3|TRBV5-1|NA
TGCGCCAGCAGCTTGGGTTTTGGGGGGCTCACAGATACGCAGTATTTT
CASSLGFGGLTDTQYF
>NA|TRBJ2-3|TRBV29-1|NA
TGCAGCGTTGCAGTTAGCACAGATACGCAGTATTTT
CSVAVSTDTQYF
>NA|TRBJ1-2|TRBV12-1|NA
TGTGCCAGCAGCCCAGGGGGGGGAGGCTACACCTTC
CASSPGGGGYTF
>NA|TRBJ1-4|TRBV6-6|NA
TGTGCCAGCTCGGAGGCAGGGTATAATGAAAAACTGTTTTTT
CASSEAGYNEKLFF
>TRBD2|TRBJ2-2|TRBV2|NA
TGTGCCAGCAGTGATAGGACTAGCGGATTCTCGAGTACCGGGGAGCTGTTTTTT
CASSDRTSGFSSTGELFF
>TRBD1|TRBJ1-1|TRBV6-5|NA
TGTGCCAGCAATGTCGGGACAGGCTCAGAAGCTTTCTTT
CASNVGTGSEAFF
>TRBD1|TRBJ2-3|TRBV5-1|NA
TGCGCCAGCACCCTTTCTCGACAGGGGATCCGTGGCACAGATACGCAGTATTTT
CASTLSRQGIRGTDTQYF
>NA|TRBJ1-1|TRBV14|NA
TGTGCCAGCAGTCTAAACACTGAAGCTTTCTTT
CASSLNTEAFF
>TRBD1|TRBJ1-2|TRBV2|NA
TGTGCCAGCAGTGGGGACAGGGGAAGGTATGGCTACACCTTC
CASSGDRGRYGYTF
>TRBD1|TRBJ2-7|TRBV9|NA
TGTGCCAGCAGCGTAGGCCCGGGACAGGGGACTTACGAGCAGTACTTC
CASSVGPGQGTYEQYF
>NA|TRBJ1-5|TRBV27|NA
TGTGCCAGCAGTTTCGGGGGAGGGAGTCAGCCCCAGCATTTT
CASSFGGGSQPQHF
>NA|TRBJ1-2|TRBV19|NA
TGTGCCAGTAGTATCGACTTGTTCCCTAACTATGGCTACACCTTC
CASSIDLFPNYGYTF
>NA|TRBJ2-3|TRBV7-2|NA
TGTGCCAGCAGCTCTCCCGCGGGGTCCACAGATACGCAGTATTTT
CASSSPAGSTDTQYF
>TRBD2|TRBJ2-1|TRBV5-1|NA
TGCGCCAGTACCTCGGGGAGGGGCCCAGTAGCGGGAAACAATGAGCAGTTCTTC
CASTSGRGPVAGNNEQFF